This record covers a single T cell receptor (beta chain). The specificity of this receptor is unknown. TCRdb lists the instrument as NextSeq 550. The Human TCR Profiling Kit (MiLaboratory) was used to make UMI-labeled 5' RACE TRB cDNA libraries. cDNA synthesis used the entire amount of extracted RNA, and PCR amplification then used the entire amount of cDNA produced. Libraries were prepared in parallel with an identical number of PCR cycles. Turning to the authors' computational methods: With a requirement of at least two reads per UMI, MIGEC and MiXCR extracted about 53,000 +/- 9,400 unique UMI-labeled TRB cDNA molecules per library. An average of around 40,000 +/- 10,000 functional in-frame TRB CDR3 nucleotide clonotypes without stop codons was found per library. Diversity metrics, including normalized Shannon-Wiener and Chao1, were computed in VDJtools after downsampling to 5000 UMI-labeled TRB molecules per sample. Clonotype-size-weighted physicochemical properties of the central five CDR3 residues (interaction energy, strength, volume and Kidera factor 4) were computed in VDJtools. Through TCRdb reprocessing, the reads give one entry per CDR3 protein sequence; DNA is omitted. Here the V and J calls rest on TCRdb's processing, not on the authors' analysis. The sample table on file contains about 92,000 distinct CDR3 sequences. The ten biggest clones cover around 1.7% of the sample.

The germline V gene specifies MGHRA as CDR1 and YSYEKL as CDR2. The CDR3 numbers 13 residues from cysteine through phenylalanine. No DNA was logged. This sample stems from a study of CXCR3-negative and CXCR3-positive naive CD8 T cells (dated by TCRdb to about 2019). Context from the whole study: About 150 million TRB reads were obtained in total, roughly 1.5 +/- 0.3 million reads per library. Data from fewer than 12 donors, pooled across two independent experiments, went into the diversity and physicochemical repertoire analyses. For the TRBV-TRBJ cluster analysis, the naive subsets came from about 5 donors, while the memory cells came from 3 donors. What the work shows at the level of the full study, not this receptor alone: Similar TRBV-TRBJ usage was shown by naive CXCR3-negative and CXCR3-positive cells from the same donor, whereas distinct patterns were shown by memory cells. Compared with CXCR3-negative naive cells, CXCR3-positive naive cells had TRB CDR3s with higher hydrophobicity (lower Kidera factor 4), lower energy, and higher strength and volume indices. Freshly isolated PBMCs were used for most assays because CXCR3 expression partially decreased after cryopreservation. Comparably high repertoire diversity was found in both naive subsets, whereas much lower repertoire diversity was found in memory CD8+ T cells. Because surface CD5, which has been linked to self-reactivity in mice, was comparable between naive subsets, TCR interaction strength was also inferred from TRB CDR3 physicochemical properties.

For every CD8+ T cell subset, 300,000 cells were flow-sorted straight into RLT lysis buffer, and each subset was sorted in triplicate. To exclude memory contaminants, naive CD8+ T cells were stringently defined as CD45RO-CCR7+CD27+CD95-. Peripheral blood mononuclear cells were isolated from buffy coats by standard density gradient centrifugation. A FACSAria III was used to flow-sort naive CXCR3-negative and CXCR3-positive CD8+ T cells. Total RNA was extracted from sorted cells using an RNeasy Mini Kit. Sequencing was done on a sample of naive CXCR3- CD8+ T cells from blood. The sample's cell subset or site label, in plain terms: CD45RO-CCR7+CD27+CD95- naive CD8+ T cells lacking CXCR3 (TNR3-). The V gene is TRBV4-1 and the J gene is TRBJ2-7. The sequence was collected from a human donor in good health. Some clones in this sample may be carry-over from other donors' samples. CDR3 sequence: CASSTGGSYEQYF.